This T cell receptor beta chain comes out of a study of T cell repertoires in cytomegalovirus infection. Whole-study context: A matching HLA type, together with CMV infection, was signaled by public TCR beta signatures. Findings and caveats of the study: CMV-specific TCR beta clonotypes restricted by HLA-C were the ones dominating the ex vivo response. Based on cumulative public TCR beta family frequency, carriers of CMV plus the relevant HLA were identified.

TCRdb independently ran MiXCR on the reads; one entry per CDR3 protein. In the table there are a few hundred thousand distinct CDR3 sequences, about 44% of which are singletons. Germline-derived CDR1 and CDR2 are DFQATT and SNEGSKA (reference sequence). With 1 base removed from V and 11 bases from J, the gap between germline ends came to 12 bases. This CDR3 comprises 13 residues. A word on this clonotype: What it recognizes is unknown.

The input for sequencing was cultured PBMCs, taken from culture after CMV antigen stimulation. This clonotype was obtained from a human donor in good health (CMV status not recorded). Some clones in this sample may be carry-over from other donors' samples. The chain links TRBV20-1 to TRBJ1-6; D not certain. The CDR3 region is CSARALGRAPLHF. The CDR3 nucleotides read TGCAGTGCTAGAGCCCTCGGGAGGGCACCCCTCCACTTT.